The T cell receptor beta chain under discussion was sequenced for a study of shared clonotypes between healthy human individuals. Study-level background: Each donor's CD8 memory used one plate, CD8 naive two, each CD4 subset three. Study-level findings and limits: Generally, estimated richness proved larger in naive subsets than it did in memory subsets. All-four-donor shared clonotypes had higher generation probabilities than non-shared clonotypes did.

Each cell subset's genomic DNA was divided evenly among several immunoSEQ plates. TCRdb's copy holds only in-frame clones and misses some; the assay was immunoSEQ multiplex PCR. This table holds about 1 million clones, approximately 68% found once. With respect to this clone: What it recognizes is unknown.

The CDR3 spans 11 residues. Germline CDR1 is WSHSY and CDR2 is SAAADI. J was trimmed by 8 bases and V by 6 bases; bases with no gene match: 2. This receptor was identified in a man younger than 35 in good health. This chain links TRBV10-2 with TRBJ1-1; TRBD1 matches at 8 bases. The source material was memory CD4+ T cells sorted from blood. This sample's subset: CD45RA-negative fraction. The CDR3 region is CASRRQGEAFF. In DNA form, the CDR3 reads TGCGCCAGCAGAAGACAGGGGGAAGCTTTCTTT.